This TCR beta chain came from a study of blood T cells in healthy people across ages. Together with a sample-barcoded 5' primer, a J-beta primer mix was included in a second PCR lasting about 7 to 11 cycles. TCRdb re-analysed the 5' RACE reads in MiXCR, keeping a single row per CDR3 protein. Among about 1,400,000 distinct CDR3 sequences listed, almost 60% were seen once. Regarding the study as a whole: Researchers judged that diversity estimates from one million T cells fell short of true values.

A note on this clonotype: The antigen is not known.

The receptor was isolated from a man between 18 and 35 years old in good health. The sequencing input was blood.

The CDR3 DNA is TGCGCCAGCAGCCTACAGGGGGACAACGCCGGGGAGCTGTTTTTT. Protein product: CASSLQGDNAGELFF. The V and J genes are TRBV4-1 and TRBJ2-2; 8 bases align to TRBD1. V gave up 4 bases and J gave up 6 bases; unmatched junction bases: 7. The CDR3 has 15 amino acids. Germline V gene data show CDR1 as MGHRA and CDR2 as YSYEKL.